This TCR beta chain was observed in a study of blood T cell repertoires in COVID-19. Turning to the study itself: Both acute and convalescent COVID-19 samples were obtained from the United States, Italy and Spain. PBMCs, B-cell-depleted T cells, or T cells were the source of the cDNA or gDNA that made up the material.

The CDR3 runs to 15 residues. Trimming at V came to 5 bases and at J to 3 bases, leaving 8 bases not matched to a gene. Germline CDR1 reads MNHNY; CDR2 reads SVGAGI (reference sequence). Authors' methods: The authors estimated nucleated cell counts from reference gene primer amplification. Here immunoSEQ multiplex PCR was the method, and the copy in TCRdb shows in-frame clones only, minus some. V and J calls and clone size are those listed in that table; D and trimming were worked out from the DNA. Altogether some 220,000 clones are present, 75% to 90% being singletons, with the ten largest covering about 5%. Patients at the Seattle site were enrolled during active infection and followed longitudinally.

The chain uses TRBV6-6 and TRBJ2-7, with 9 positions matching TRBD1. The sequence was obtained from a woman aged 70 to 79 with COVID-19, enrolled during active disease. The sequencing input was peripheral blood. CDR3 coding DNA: TGTGCCAGCAGTGACTGGACAGGGGTGTTCTACGAGCAGTACTTC. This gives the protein CASSDWTGVFYEQYF.